A single sample is the source of the 5 T cell receptor beta chains below, sequenced in a study of OX40 agonist ivuxolimab in advanced cancers. Sequenced by immunoSEQ multiplex PCR; TCRdb stores in-frame clones only, minus some. The profile covers tens of thousands of clones, with roughly 90% appearing a single time and 10% to 15% taken by the ten largest. The sequenced sample was CD4+ or CD8+ T cells sorted from blood, obtained in a trial of the OX40 agonist ivuxolimab. Every receptor here comes from an adult with an advanced solid tumor such as melanoma, head and neck, liver or kidney cancer.

This chain links TRBV5-5 with TRBJ2-7; D unresolved. Per germline, CDR1 SGHKS and CDR2 YYEKEE (reference sequence). V was cut by 0 bases and J by 0 bases, with 7 bases left in between. The CDR3 is 14 residues long. The CDR3 reads CASSLETVSYEQYF. The CDR3 nucleotides read TGTGCCAGCAGCTTGGAGACGGTCTCCTACGAGCAGTACTTC.

The V and J genes are TRBV7-2 and TRBJ1-5, with D hard to call. Germline assignment: CDR1 SGHTA and CDR2 FQGNSA. The CDR3 loop spans 14 amino acids. With 6 bases removed from V and 0 bases from J, the gap between germline ends came to 9 bases. The CDR3 is CASSSKASNQPQHF. CDR3 bases: TGTGCCAGCAGTAGTAAAGCTAGCAATCAGCCCCAGCATTTT.

The rearrangement uses TRBV27 and TRBJ1-1, with TRBD1 identical over 9 bases. The CDR3 is 19 amino acids. Germline lookup yields CDR1 MNHEY and CDR2 SMNVEV (reference sequence). V lost 2 bases and J lost 4; bases outside the gene matches: 17. CDR3 sequence: CASSLRGGWGTGSGTEAFF. As DNA, the CDR3 is TGTGCCAGCAGTTTAAGGGGCGGATGGGGGACAGGGTCCGGCACTGAAGCTTTCTTT.

The chain is built from TRBV4-1 and TRBJ2-2; 9 bases are shared with TRBD2. Trimming cost V 1 base and J 7 bases; bases outside gene matches: 4. The CDR3 has 15 residues. In germline, CDR1 is MGHRA, CDR2 YSYEKL. The CDR3 loop is CASSQGLAGFGELFF. In nucleotides, the CDR3 is TGCGCCAGCAGCCAAGGCCTAGCGGGGTTCGGGGAGCTGTTTTTT.

The V call is TRBV19, the J call TRBJ2-1, with a possible D match to TRBD2 (6 bases). Germline CDR1 and CDR2: LNHDA and SQIVND (reference sequence). Trimming removed 2 bases from V and 8 bases from J, with 13 bases in between. The CDR3 has 14 amino acids. The CDR3 DNA reads TGTGCCAGTAGTATACTTTTGGGGAGGCATGAGCAGTTCTTC. This gives the protein CASSILLGRHEQFF.